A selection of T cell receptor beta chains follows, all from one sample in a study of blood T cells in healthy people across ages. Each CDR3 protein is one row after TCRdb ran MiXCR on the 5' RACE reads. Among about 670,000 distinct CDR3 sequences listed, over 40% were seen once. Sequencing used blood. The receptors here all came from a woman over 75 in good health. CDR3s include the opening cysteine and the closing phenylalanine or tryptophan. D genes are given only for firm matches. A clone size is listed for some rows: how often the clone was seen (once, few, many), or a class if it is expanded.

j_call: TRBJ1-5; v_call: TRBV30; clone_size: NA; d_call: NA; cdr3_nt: TGTGCCTGGAGTGTGGAGAGAAATCAGCCCCAGCATTTT; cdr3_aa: CAWSVERNQPQHF
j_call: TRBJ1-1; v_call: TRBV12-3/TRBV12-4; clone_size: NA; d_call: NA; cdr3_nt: TGTGCCAGCACCTTTGGGAGGGATATGGGGGACACTGAAGCTTTCTTT; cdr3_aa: CASTFGRDMGDTEAFF
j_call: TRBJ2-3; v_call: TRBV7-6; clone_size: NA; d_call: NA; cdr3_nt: TGTGCCAGCAGCTCGACCTACCGGCGACCCTATACGCAGTATTTT; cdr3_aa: CASSSTYRRPYTQYF
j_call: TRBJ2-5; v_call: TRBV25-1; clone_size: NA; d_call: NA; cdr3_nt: TGTGCCAGCAGTGAATCCCCCGTGGCCCAGTACTTC; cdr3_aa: CASSESPVAQYF
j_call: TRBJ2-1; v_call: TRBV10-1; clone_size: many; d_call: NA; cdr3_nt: TGCGCCAGCAGTGCGGACAACTCCTACAATGAGCAGTTCTTC; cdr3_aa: CASSADNSYNEQFF
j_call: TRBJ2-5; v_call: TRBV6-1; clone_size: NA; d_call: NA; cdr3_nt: TGTGCCAGCAGTGAAGGGGTCCGCGGGTCCCAAGAGACCCAGTACTTC; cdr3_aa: CASSEGVRGSQETQYF
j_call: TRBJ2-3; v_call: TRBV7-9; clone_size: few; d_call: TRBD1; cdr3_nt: TGTGCCAGCAGCTTAGAAGGGGGCGGCGCAGATACGCAGTATTTT; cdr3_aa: CASSLEGGGADTQYF
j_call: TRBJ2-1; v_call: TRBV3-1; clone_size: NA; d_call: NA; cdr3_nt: TGTGCCAGCAGCCGGACCGACAACATAGGGTACAATGAGCAGTTCTTC; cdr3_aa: CASSRTDNIGYNEQFF
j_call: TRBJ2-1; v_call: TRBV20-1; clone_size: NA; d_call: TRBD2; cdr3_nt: TGCAGTGCTAGAGGAAATAGCGGGGGGGCTTGGGAGCAGTTCTTC; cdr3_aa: CSARGNSGGAWEQFF
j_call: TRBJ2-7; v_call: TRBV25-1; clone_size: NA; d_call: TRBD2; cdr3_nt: TGTGCCAGCAGTGCCCGGGGACTAGGATCCTACGAGCAGTACTTC; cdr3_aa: CASSARGLGSYEQYF
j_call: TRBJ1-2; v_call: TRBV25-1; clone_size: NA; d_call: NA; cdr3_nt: TGTGCCAGCAGTGAATATAAGGGGGAAGTGGGGGTTAACTATGGCTACACCTTC; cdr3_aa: CASSEYKGEVGVNYGYTF
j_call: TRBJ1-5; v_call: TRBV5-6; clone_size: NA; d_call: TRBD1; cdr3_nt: TGTGCCAGCAGCTTCCGGGACAGGAAAATTAATCAGCCCCAGCATTTT; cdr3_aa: CASSFRDRKINQPQHF
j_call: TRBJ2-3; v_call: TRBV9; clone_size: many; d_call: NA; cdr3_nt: TGTGCCAGCAGCGTAGGCTACAATACGCAGTATTTT; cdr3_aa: CASSVGYNTQYF
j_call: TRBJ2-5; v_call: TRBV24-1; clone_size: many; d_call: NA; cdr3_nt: TGTGCCACCAGTGAAGAGGGCAGCTTAGAGACCCAGTACTTC; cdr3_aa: CATSEEGSLETQYF
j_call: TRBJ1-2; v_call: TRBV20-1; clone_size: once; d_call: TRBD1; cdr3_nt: TGCAGTGCTTACAGACAGGGGACCAACGGCTACACCTTC; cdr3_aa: CSAYRQGTNGYTF
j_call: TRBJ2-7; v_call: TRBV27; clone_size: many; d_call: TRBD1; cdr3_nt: TGTGCCAGCAGTCCCCGGACAGGTAATGAGCAGTACTTC; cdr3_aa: CASSPRTGNEQYF
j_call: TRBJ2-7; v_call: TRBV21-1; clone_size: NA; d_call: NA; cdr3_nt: TGTGCCAGCCGATTTCCAAGACGGGGCTACGAACAGTACTTC; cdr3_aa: CASRFPRRGYEQYF
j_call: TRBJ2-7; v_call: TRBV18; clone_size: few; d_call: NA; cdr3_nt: TGTGCCAGCTCGCTAGGGTCGGCGTGGGGCGAGCAGTACTTC; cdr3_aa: CASSLGSAWGEQYF
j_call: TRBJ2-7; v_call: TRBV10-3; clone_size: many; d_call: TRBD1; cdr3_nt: TGTGCCATCAGTACAGAGACAGGGGCCTACGAGCAGTACTTC; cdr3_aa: CAISTETGAYEQYF
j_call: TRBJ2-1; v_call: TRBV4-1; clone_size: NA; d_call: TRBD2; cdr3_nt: TGCGCCAGCAGCCAAGTCGACCTGGGACTAGTCTACAATGAGCAGTTCTTC; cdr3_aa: CASSQVDLGLVYNEQFF
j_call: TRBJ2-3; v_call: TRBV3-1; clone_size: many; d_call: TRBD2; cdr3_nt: TGTGCCAGCAGCCCGGGACTAGCGGGAAAATTCACAGATACGCAGTATTTT; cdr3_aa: CASSPGLAGKFTDTQYF
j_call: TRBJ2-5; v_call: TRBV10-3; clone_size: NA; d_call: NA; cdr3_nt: TGTGCCATCAGTGAAAGTAGCTCCGGGGAGACCCAGTACTTC; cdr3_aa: CAISESSSGETQYF
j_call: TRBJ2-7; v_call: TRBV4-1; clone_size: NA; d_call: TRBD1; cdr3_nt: TGCGCCAGCAGCCAAGGCCGAGGACAGGGCTACGAGCAGTACTTC; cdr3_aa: CASSQGRGQGYEQYF
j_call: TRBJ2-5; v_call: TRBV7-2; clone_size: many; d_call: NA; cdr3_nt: TGTGCCAGCAGCTTAGGAGGGGTGATCAGGACCCAGTACTTC; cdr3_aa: CASSLGGVIRTQYF
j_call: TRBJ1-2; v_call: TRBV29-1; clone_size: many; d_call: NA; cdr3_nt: TGCAGCGTTTGGGACGTCAACTCTAACTATGGCTACACCTTC; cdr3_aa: CSVWDVNSNYGYTF
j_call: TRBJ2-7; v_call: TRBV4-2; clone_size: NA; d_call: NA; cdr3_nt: TGTGCCAGCAGCCCTTCGACAGGCCCTGAGCAGTACTTC; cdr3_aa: CASSPSTGPEQYF
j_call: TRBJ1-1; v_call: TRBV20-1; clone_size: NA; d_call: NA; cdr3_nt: TGCAGTGCTAGAGACGGGAACACTGAAGCTTTCTTT; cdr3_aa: CSARDGNTEAFF
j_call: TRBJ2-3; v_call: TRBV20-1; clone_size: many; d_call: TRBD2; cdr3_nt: TGCAGTGCTAGAACTAGCGGGAGGGCCGCGCAGTATTTT; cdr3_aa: CSARTSGRAAQYF
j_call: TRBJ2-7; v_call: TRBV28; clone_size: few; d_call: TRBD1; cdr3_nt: TGTGCCAGCAGTGTGACAGGGTTATACGAGCAGTACTTC; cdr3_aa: CASSVTGLYEQYF
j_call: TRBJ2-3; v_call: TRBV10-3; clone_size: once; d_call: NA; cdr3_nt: TGTGCCACCCAGGGTGGACCTACAGATACGCAGTATTTT; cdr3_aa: CATQGGPTDTQYF
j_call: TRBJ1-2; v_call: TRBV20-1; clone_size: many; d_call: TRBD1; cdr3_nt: TGCAGTGCTAGGGGAGACAGGGGGGACTATGGCTACACCTTC; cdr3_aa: CSARGDRGDYGYTF
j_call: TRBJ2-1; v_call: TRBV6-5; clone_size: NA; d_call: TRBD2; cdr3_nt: TGTGCCAGCAGTTACTCGGCTAGCGGGGGGAACAATGAGCAGTTCTTC; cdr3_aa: CASSYSASGGNNEQFF
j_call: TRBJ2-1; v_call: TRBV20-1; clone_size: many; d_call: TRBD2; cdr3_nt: TGCAGTGCCAGACAAGATATAGCGGGAGGGAAGGTTGAGCAGTTCTTC; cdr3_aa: CSARQDIAGGKVEQFF
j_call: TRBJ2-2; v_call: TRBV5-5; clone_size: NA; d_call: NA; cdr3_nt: TGTGCCAGCAGCTTGACAGGCGCGCGGACCGGGGAGCTGTTTTTT; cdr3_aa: CASSLTGARTGELFF
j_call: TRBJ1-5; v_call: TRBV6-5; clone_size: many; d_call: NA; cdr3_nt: TGTGCCAGCAGTTATAAGGGGGGGGGTAATCAGCCCCAGCATTTT; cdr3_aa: CASSYKGGGNQPQHF
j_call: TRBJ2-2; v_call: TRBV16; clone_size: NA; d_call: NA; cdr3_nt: TGTGCCAGCAGCCCTCCTTTATTCGAGGGGGCGAACACCGGGGAGCTGTTTTTT; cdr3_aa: CASSPPLFEGANTGELFF
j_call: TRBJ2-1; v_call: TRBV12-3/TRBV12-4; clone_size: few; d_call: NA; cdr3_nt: TGTGCCAGCAGTTTGAGGGGCGGGACCTTCAATGAGCAGTTCTTC; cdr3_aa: CASSLRGGTFNEQFF
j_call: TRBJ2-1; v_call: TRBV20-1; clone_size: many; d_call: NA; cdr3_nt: TGCAGCTGGGGGCGCAACAATGAGCAGTTCTTC; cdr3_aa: CSWGRNNEQFF
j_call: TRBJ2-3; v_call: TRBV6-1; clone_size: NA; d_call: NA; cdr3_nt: TGTGCCAGCAGTGAAGCCTTCAGGGGAAGGACCACAGATACGCAGTATTTT; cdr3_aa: CASSEAFRGRTTDTQYF
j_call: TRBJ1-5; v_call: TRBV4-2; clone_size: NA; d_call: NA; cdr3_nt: TGTGCCAGCAGCCAAGGAGGGGACAACTATCAGCCCCAGCATTTT; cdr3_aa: CASSQGGDNYQPQHF
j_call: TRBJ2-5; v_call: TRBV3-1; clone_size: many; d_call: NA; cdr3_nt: TGTGCCAGCAGCCAAGATCGCGGGCCCCAGTACTTC; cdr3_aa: CASSQDRGPQYF
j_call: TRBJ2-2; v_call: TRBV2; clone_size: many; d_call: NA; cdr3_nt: TGTGCCGGGTGGGGATCATCGAACACCGGGGAGCTGTTTTTT; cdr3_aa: CAGWGSSNTGELFF
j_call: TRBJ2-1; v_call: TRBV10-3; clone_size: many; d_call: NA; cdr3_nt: TGTGCCATCAGGGGCACTCGGGGAAATGAGCAGTTCTTC; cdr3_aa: CAIRGTRGNEQFF
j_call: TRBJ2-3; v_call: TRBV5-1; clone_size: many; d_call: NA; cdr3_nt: TGTGCCAGCAGCTTAGAAGGTTCTACGGATACGCAGTATTTT; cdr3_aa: CASSLEGSTDTQYF
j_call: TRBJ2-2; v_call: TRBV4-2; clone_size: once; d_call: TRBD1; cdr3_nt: TGTGCCGGCAGCCAAGATACAGGGGGCCGGAACACCGGGGAGCTGTTTTTT; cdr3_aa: CAGSQDTGGRNTGELFF
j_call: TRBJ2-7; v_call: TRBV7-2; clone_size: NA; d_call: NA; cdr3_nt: TGTGCCAGCGCCCGGACGGGCTACGAGCAGTACTTC; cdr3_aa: CASARTGYEQYF
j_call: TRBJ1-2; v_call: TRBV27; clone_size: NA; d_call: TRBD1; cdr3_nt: TGTGCCAGCAGTTACTTGGGGGACAGGTACTATGGCTACACCTTC; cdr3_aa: CASSYLGDRYYGYTF
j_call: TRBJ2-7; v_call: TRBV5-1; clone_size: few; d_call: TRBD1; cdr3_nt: TGCGCCAGCAGCCGCGAGGGACAGAACTACGAGCAGTACTTC; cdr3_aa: CASSREGQNYEQYF
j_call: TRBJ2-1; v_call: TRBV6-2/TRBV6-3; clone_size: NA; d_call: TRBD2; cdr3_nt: TGTGCCAGCAGTCGGGAGGGCGGGGAGCAGTTCTTC; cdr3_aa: CASSREGGEQFF
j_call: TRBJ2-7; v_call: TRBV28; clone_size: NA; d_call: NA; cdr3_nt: TGTGCCAGCAGTCTAGTGGCTCCGTACGAGCAGTACTTC; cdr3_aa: CASSLVAPYEQYF
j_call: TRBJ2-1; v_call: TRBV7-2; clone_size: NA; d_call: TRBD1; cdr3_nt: TGTGCCAGCAGCTTAGGGATCGGACAGGCCTACCTATCAGGTGAGCAGTTCTTC; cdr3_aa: CASSLGIGQAYLSGEQFF
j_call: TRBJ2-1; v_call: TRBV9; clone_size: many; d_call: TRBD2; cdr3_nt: TGTGCCAGCAGCGTATCTAGCGGGGGGTGGAATGAGCAGTTCTTC; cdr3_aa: CASSVSSGGWNEQFF
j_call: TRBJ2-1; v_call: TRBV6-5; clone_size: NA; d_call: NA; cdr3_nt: TGTGCCAGCAGTTACTGGGGGAGCTGGGAGCAGTTCTTC; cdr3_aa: CASSYWGSWEQFF
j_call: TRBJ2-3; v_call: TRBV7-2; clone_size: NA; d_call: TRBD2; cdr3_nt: TGTGCCAGCAGCTTAGATTCCACTAGCGGGGGGCCAGATACGCAGTATTTT; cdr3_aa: CASSLDSTSGGPDTQYF